Listed below are T cell receptor beta chains from one sample, sequenced in a study of blood T cell dynamics during melanoma immunotherapy. The method was immunoSEQ multiplex PCR; TCRdb's version includes in-frame clones alone and lacks a portion of them. The repertoire holds about 8,500 clones, with 81% as singletons. This material consisted of blood, taken from a patient treated with checkpoint blockade. The receptors stem from a human donor with melanoma. CDR3s include the opening cysteine and the closing phenylalanine or tryptophan. The order of the fields is CDR3 protein, CDR3 DNA, clone size, D gene, V gene, J gene. A D gene is named only where the DNA matches it firmly. Only some rows state a clone size, as once, few, many or a class for expanded clones.

CDR3: CASSPPGYRGLAVRANVLTF
DNA: TGTGCCAGCAGCCCGCCCGGCTACAGGGGGCTCGCCGTCCGGGCCAACGTCCTGACTTTC
size: .
D: TRBD1
V: TRBV7-8
J: TRBJ2-6

CDR3: CASSFRGRLGANEKLFF
DNA: TGTGCCAGCAGCTTCCGGGGCCGCCTAGGGGCTAATGAAAAACTGTTTTTT
size: .
D: .
V: TRBV5-6
J: TRBJ1-4

CDR3: CASSTGQRETQYF
DNA: TGTGCCAGCAGCACAGGACAGAGGGAGACCCAGTACTTC
size: .
D: .
V: TRBV5-4
J: TRBJ2-5

CDR3: CASSPDSGGVADTQYF
DNA: TGTGCCAGTAGTCCGGACAGCGGGGGGGTGGCAGATACGCAGTATTTT
size: .
D: TRBD2
V: TRBV19
J: TRBJ2-3

CDR3: CASSLGIGYGYTF
DNA: TGTGCCAGCAGCTTAGGAATCGGCTACGGCTACACCTTC
size: few
D: .
V: TRBV11-2
J: TRBJ1-2

CDR3: CATSRGTDTQYF
DNA: TGTGCCACCAGCAGAGGTACAGATACGCAGTATTTT
size: .
D: .
V: TRBV15
J: TRBJ2-3

CDR3: CASSRGGGPRETQYF
DNA: TGTGCCAGTAGTCGCGGCGGGGGGCCCAGGGAGACCCAGTACTTC
size: .
D: TRBD2
V: TRBV19
J: TRBJ2-5

CDR3: CASSPQRGLAGDTQYF
DNA: TGTGCCAGCAGTCCTCAGAGGGGACTAGCGGGAGATACGCAGTATTTT
size: .
D: TRBD2
V: TRBV27
J: TRBJ2-3

CDR3: CASSRGQGGYYEQYF
DNA: TGTGCCAGCAGCCGCGGGCAGGGTGGTTACTACGAGCAGTACTTC
size: .
D: .
V: TRBV7-8
J: TRBJ2-7

CDR3: CASSLNLSPYYNEQFF
DNA: TGTGCCAGCAGTTTAAATTTGAGCCCCTACTACAATGAGCAGTTCTTC
size: .
D: .
V: TRBV6-5
J: TRBJ2-1

CDR3: CASSRAGSPYNEQFF
DNA: TGTGCCAGCAGTAGGGCGGGGTCACCCTACAATGAGCAGTTCTTC
size: .
D: .
V: TRBV2
J: TRBJ2-1

CDR3: CASGMTGINQPQHF
DNA: TGTGCCAGCGGAATGACAGGAATCAATCAGCCCCAGCATTTT
size: .
D: .
V: TRBV7-2
J: TRBJ1-5

CDR3: CASSSRTSRALHF
DNA: TGTGCCAGCAGCTCGAGGACATCAAGAGCCCTCCACTTT
size: .
D: .
V: TRBV11-2
J: TRBJ1-6

CDR3: CASSENWENTEAFF
DNA: TGTGCCAGCAGTGAAAATTGGGAGAACACTGAAGCTTTCTTT
size: .
D: .
V: TRBV6-1
J: TRBJ1-1

CDR3: CASSVQGLVRGNEQFF
DNA: TGTGCCAGCAGCGTACAAGGACTAGTGAGGGGGAATGAGCAGTTCTTC
size: .
D: .
V: TRBV9
J: TRBJ2-1

CDR3: CASSAQLTANEKLFF
DNA: TGTGCCAGCAGCGCCCAGCTTACCGCTAATGAAAAACTGTTTTTT
size: .
D: .
V: TRBV11-2
J: TRBJ1-4

CDR3: CASSYGRGQGSSPLHF
DNA: TGTGCCAGCAGTTACGGAAGAGGGCAGGGTAGCTCACCCCTCCACTTT
size: .
D: .
V: TRBV6-5
J: TRBJ1-6

CDR3: CASSREGATEAFF
DNA: TGCGCCAGCAGCCGAGAGGGGGCCACTGAAGCTTTCTTT
size: .
D: TRBD1
V: TRBV4-3
J: TRBJ1-1

CDR3: CASSEAPRDSNTDTQYF
DNA: TGCGCCAGCAGCGAAGCCCCCCGGGACAGCAACACAGATACGCAGTATTTT
size: .
D: TRBD1
V: TRBV4-1
J: TRBJ2-3

CDR3: CASSSRTGTGGTEAFF
DNA: TGTGCCAGCAGCTCCCGAACCGGGACAGGCGGCACTGAAGCTTTCTTT
size: few
D: TRBD1
V: TRBV7-2
J: TRBJ1-1

CDR3: CASSVQGVGTEAFF
DNA: TGTGCCAGCAGCGTACAGGGGGTTGGAACTGAAGCTTTCTTT
size: .
D: TRBD1
V: TRBV7-9
J: TRBJ1-1

CDR3: CASSLVSASYNEQFF
DNA: TGCGCCAGCAGCTTGGTTTCAGCTTCGTACAATGAGCAGTTCTTC
size: .
D: .
V: TRBV5-1
J: TRBJ2-1

CDR3: CASTKPGTGELFF
DNA: TGCGCCAGCACCAAACCGGGCACCGGGGAGCTGTTTTTT
size: .
D: .
V: TRBV5-1
J: TRBJ2-2

CDR3: CASSLAGRVYGYTF
DNA: TGTGCCAGCAGCTTAGCGGGACGGGTTTATGGCTACACCTTC
size: .
D: .
V: TRBV7-2
J: TRBJ1-2

CDR3: CASSLPEKLENYGYTF
DNA: TGTGCCAGCAGCTTGCCCGAAAAGCTGGAAAACTATGGCTACACCTTC
size: .
D: .
V: TRBV5-5
J: TRBJ1-2

CDR3: CASSPGQGLANYGYTF
DNA: TGTGCCAGCTCACCCGGTCAGGGGCTAGCTAACTATGGCTACACCTTC
size: .
D: .
V: TRBV18
J: TRBJ1-2

CDR3: CASSSGTDNYEQYF
DNA: TGTGCCAGCAGCTCGGGGACCGATAACTACGAGCAGTACTTC
size: few
D: .
V: TRBV5-4
J: TRBJ2-7

CDR3: CASSGLGTPGEEQYF
DNA: TGTGCCAGCAGCGGGCTCGGGACACCGGGTGAGGAGCAGTACTTC
size: .
D: .
V: TRBV9
J: TRBJ2-7

CDR3: CASSVGGVKHRGYTF
DNA: TGTGCCAGCAGCGTAGGGGGGGTAAAGCATCGAGGCTACACCTTC
size: .
D: .
V: TRBV9
J: TRBJ1-2

CDR3: CASSLNRVTEAFF
DNA: TGTGCCAGCAGTTTAAACAGGGTGACTGAAGCTTTCTTT
size: .
D: .
V: TRBV28
J: TRBJ1-1

CDR3: CATSRTEETQYF
DNA: TGTGCCACCAGCAGAACAGAAGAGACCCAGTACTTC
size: few
D: .
V: TRBV15
J: TRBJ2-5

CDR3: CASSIGSGQGWYQPQHF
DNA: TGTGCCAGTAGTATAGGTAGCGGACAGGGTTGGTATCAGCCCCAGCATTTT
size: few
D: TRBD1
V: TRBV19
J: TRBJ1-5

CDR3: CASSLGQSSYEQYF
DNA: TGTGCCAGCAGTCTGGGCCAAAGCTCCTACGAGCAGTACTTC
size: .
D: .
V: TRBV28
J: TRBJ2-7

CDR3: CASRDGQVSYNEQFF
DNA: TGTGCCAGTAGAGACGGACAGGTCTCATACAATGAGCAGTTCTTC
size: .
D: TRBD1
V: TRBV19
J: TRBJ2-1

CDR3: CASSLPGRGNNEQFF
DNA: TGTGCCAGCAGCCTCCCAGGCCGGGGTAACAATGAGCAGTTCTTC
size: .
D: .
V: TRBV7-8
J: TRBJ2-1

CDR3: CASSPSLKGNEQFF
DNA: TGTGCCAGCAGTCCGTCCTTGAAAGGGAATGAGCAGTTCTTC
size: .
D: .
V: TRBV6-5
J: TRBJ2-1

CDR3: CASSREFSEQYF
DNA: TGTGCCAGCAGCCGCGAGTTCAGCGAGCAGTACTTC
size: .
D: .
V: TRBV6-1
J: TRBJ2-7

CDR3: CASSQGGISYEQYF
DNA: TGTGCCAGCAGCCAGGGCGGGATTTCCTACGAGCAGTACTTC
size: .
D: .
V: TRBV14
J: TRBJ2-7

CDR3: CASSAQSNTGELFF
DNA: TGCGCCAGCAGTGCGCAATCGAACACCGGGGAGCTGTTTTTT
size: .
D: .
V: TRBV10-2
J: TRBJ2-2

CDR3: CASRDRGRADTQYF
DNA: TGTGCCAGTAGGGACAGGGGACGAGCAGATACGCAGTATTTT
size: .
D: TRBD1
V: TRBV19
J: TRBJ2-3

CDR3: CASSPPGLAGGPGEQFF
DNA: TGTGCCAGCAGCCCCCCGGGACTAGCGGGAGGGCCGGGTGAGCAGTTCTTC
size: .
D: TRBD2
V: TRBV28
J: TRBJ2-1

CDR3: CASSLVRAAGGQETQYF
DNA: TGTGCCAGCAGTTTGGTCCGGGCAGCCGGTGGACAAGAGACCCAGTACTTC
size: .
D: .
V: TRBV27
J: TRBJ2-5

CDR3: CASSQDSGGLVKNIQYF
DNA: TGCGCCAGCAGCCAAGATTCAGGGGGCCTAGTCAAAAACATTCAGTACTTC
size: once
D: TRBD1
V: TRBV4-1
J: TRBJ2-4

CDR3: CASSLSGGADPAYEQYF
DNA: TGTGCCAGCAGCTTATCAGGGGGCGCGGATCCGGCCTACGAGCAGTACTTC
size: .
D: TRBD1
V: TRBV7-2
J: TRBJ2-7

CDR3: CASSSGQGALDYGYTF
DNA: TGTGCCAGCAGCTCCGGACAGGGGGCGCTTGACTATGGCTACACCTTC
size: .
D: TRBD1
V: TRBV7-9
J: TRBJ1-2

CDR3: CASSQLGTSGGTGELFF
DNA: TGTGCCAGCAGTCAACTTGGGACTAGCGGGGGTACCGGGGAGCTGTTTTTT
size: .
D: TRBD2
V: TRBV6-4
J: TRBJ2-2

CDR3: CASSQDRGEGRYF
DNA: TGCGCCAGCAGCCAAGATAGGGGGGAGGGACGGTACTTC
size: .
D: .
V: TRBV4-3
J: TRBJ2-4

CDR3: CASSDSQGSTDTQYF
DNA: TGTGCCAGCAGTGACTCACAGGGGAGCACAGATACGCAGTATTTT
size: .
D: TRBD1
V: TRBV6-4
J: TRBJ2-3

CDR3: CASSRSTGPMRSNQPQHF
DNA: TGTGCCAGCAGTCGCTCGACAGGGCCGATGAGAAGCAATCAGCCCCAGCATTTT
size: .
D: TRBD1
V: TRBV27
J: TRBJ1-5

CDR3: CASTLTGVESNQPQHF
DNA: TGTGCCAGCACCTTGACAGGGGTCGAAAGCAATCAGCCCCAGCATTTT
size: .
D: TRBD1
V: TRBV5-5
J: TRBJ1-5

CDR3: CASSQTSQDRHQPQHF
DNA: TGCGCCAGCAGCCAGACCTCCCAGGACAGGCATCAGCCCCAGCATTTT
size: .
D: TRBD1
V: TRBV4-1
J: TRBJ1-5

CDR3: CASSIAGGTDTQYF
DNA: TGTGCCAGCAGCATAGCGGGGGGGACAGATACGCAGTATTTT
size: .
D: TRBD2
V: TRBV5-4
J: TRBJ2-3

CDR3: CASSFGQGAGANVLTF
DNA: TGTGCCAGCAGTTTCGGACAGGGGGCTGGGGCCAACGTCCTGACTTTC
size: .
D: TRBD1
V: TRBV7-9
J: TRBJ2-6

CDR3: CASSSTGGSYTEAFF
DNA: TGTGCCAGCAGTTCAACCGGTGGTTCGTACACTGAAGCTTTCTTT
size: once
D: .
V: TRBV28
J: TRBJ1-1

CDR3: CASSDVGEVEQYF
DNA: TGTGCCAGCAGTGACGTAGGGGAGGTCGAGCAGTACTTC
size: .
D: .
V: TRBV2
J: TRBJ2-7